Shown below are 28 T cell receptor beta chains from a single sample sequenced in a study of cytomegalovirus exposure and HLA in healthy donors. The protocol was immunoSEQ multiplex PCR, while the TCRdb copy is restricted to in-frame clones and leaves out a portion. Among 150,000 to 200,000 clones listed, approximately 86% were seen once. Sequenced material: PBMCs. The receptors were sampled from a man aged 18-30 years in good health and CMV-seropositive.

This clone was recorded only once. This chain joins TRBV29-1 and TRBJ2-7; 9 bases line up with TRBD1. The trim removed 2 bases at V and 0 bases at J, leaving 8 bases unmatched. The CDR3 length is 16 residues. Germline assignment: CDR1 SQVTM and CDR2 ANQGSEA. The CDR3 sequence is CSVEYTGTGSSYEQYF. As DNA, the CDR3 is TGCAGCGTTGAATACACCGGGACAGGGAGCTCCTACGAGCAGTACTTC.

The gene calls are TRBV27 and TRBJ2-1; 9 bases line up with TRBD1. The V gene's germline CDR1 is MNHEY and CDR2 SMNVEV (reference sequence). The CDR3 runs 15 residues. V was pared by 5 bases and J by 9 bases, with 11 bases of the junction left unmatched. The CDR3 DNA reads as TGTGCCAGCAGTCCAGACAGGGGGACTTTAGGTGAGCAGTTCTTC. This translates into CASSPDRGTLGEQFF.

J is TRBJ2-1 and V is TRBV4-1, with D possibly TRBD2 on 6 matching bases. This CDR3 has 15 amino acids. The V gene lost 1 base and the J gene lost 7 bases, with 14 bases spanning the gap. Germline CDR1 is MGHRA and CDR2 is YSYEKL. CDR3 sequence reads: CASSQGLGLGNEQFF. The CDR3 coding sequence is TGCGCCAGCAGCCAAGGACTAGGTTTGGGGAATGAGCAGTTCTTC.

The rearrangement links TRBV12-5 to TRBJ2-1; 11 bases map to TRBD2. V dropped 6 bases and J dropped 4; count of bases not matched to a gene: 8. Looked up from germline, CDR1 is LGHNT and CDR2 is FRNRAP. CDR3 size: 16 residues. CDR3 sequence: CASGLTWTSGYNEQFF. CDR3 in DNA: TGTGCTAGTGGCCTAACTTGGACTAGCGGGTACAATGAGCAGTTCTTC.

This clone was recorded once. This chain joins TRBV25-1 and TRBJ2-1; D might be TRBD1 (5 bases). The length of the CDR3 is 17 residues. Trimming removed 4 bases at V and 7 bases at J, with 23 bases between. Germline CDR1 reads MGHDK; CDR2 reads SYGVNS. CDR3 residues: CASSVSQGHLLRNEQFF. As DNA, the CDR3 is TGTGCCAGCAGTGTCTCGCAAGGACACCTTCTTAGGAATGAGCAGTTCTTC.

The chain uses TRBV5-8 and TRBJ1-1, with D perhaps TRBD1 (6 bases). The V and J ends lost 0 bases and 12 bases respectively, with 15 bases between them. The CDR3 covers 13 residues. Germline V gene data show CDR1 as SGHTS and CDR2 as YDEGEE. CDR3 sequence: CASSLVTGSWPFF. Here the CDR3 DNA reads TGTGCCAGCAGCTTGGTGACAGGAAGTTGGCCTTTCTTT.

This clone was observed once. The CDR3 nucleotides are TGTGCCAGCAGCCTCAAAGGACAGGGGGCCGGTGGCTACACCTTC. This gives the protein CASSLKGQGAGGYTF. The chain joins TRBV7-2 to TRBJ1-2, with 11 bases fitting TRBD1. This CDR3 comprises 15 residues. Germline values: CDR1 SGHTA, CDR2 FQGNSA. With V trimmed by 5 bases and J by 7 bases, 9 bases remained unmatched. The full variable domain, completed using reference TRBV7-2 and TRBJ1-2, is GAGVSQSPSNKVTEKGKDVELRCDPISGHTALYWYRQSLGQGLEFLIYFQGNSAPDKSGLPSDRFSAERTGGSVSTLTIQRTQQEDSAVYLCASSLKGQGAGGYTFGSGTRLTVV.

This rearrangement joins TRBV5-4 to TRBJ2-1; D possibly corresponds to TRBD2 (5 bases). V lost 4 bases and J 3 bases, leaving 11 bases between the germline ends. CDR1 and CDR2 from the germline V gene are SGHNT and YYREEE (reference sequence). CDR3 length: 14 residues. The CDR3 spells CASSQDSNYNEQFF. The CDR3 DNA reads TGTGCCAGCAGCCAGGACTCGAACTACAATGAGCAGTTCTTC. The complete variable domain, with remaining parts taken from reference TRBV5-4 and TRBJ2-1, reads ETGVTQSPTHLIKTRGQQVTLRCSSQSGHNTVSWYQQALGQGPQFIFQYYREEENGRGNFPPRFSGLQFPNYSSELNVNALELDDSALYLCASSQDSNYNEQFFGPGTRLTVL.

The chain employs TRBV18 and TRBJ2-7; tentatively, D is TRBD2 (6 bases). Germline V gives CDR1 KGHSH, CDR2 LQKENI. Trimming took off 3 bases at V and 7 bases at J, with 19 bases between the two ends. There are 15 residues in the CDR3. Here the CDR3 DNA reads TGTGCCAGCTCACCGGAACACCAACCGGCGGGGGAGCAGTACTTC. Protein sequence: CASSPEHQPAGEQYF.

J is TRBJ2-7 and V is TRBV5-1, with 11 positions matching TRBD2. There are 18 residues in the CDR3. The ends lost 0 bases at V and 1 base at J; junction bases unmatched: 9. Germline V lookup: CDR1 SGHRS, CDR2 YFSETQ. The CDR3 DNA sequence: TGCGCCAGCAGCTTGGCGCTAGCGGGAGGTAGTGGGTCCTACGAGCAGTACTTC. Protein product: CASSLALAGGSGSYEQYF.

The genes are TRBV7-8 and TRBJ1-2, with D possibly being TRBD1 (5 bases). Germline V lookup: CDR1 SGHVS, CDR2 FQNEAQ. The CDR3 sequence is 15 residues long. Between the trimmed V and J ends, which lost 4 bases and 2 bases, there was a span of 14 bases. CDR3 coding DNA: TGTGCCAGCAGCTCAGGGCGACTCAAGAACTATGGCTACACCTTC. Its protein is CASSSGRLKNYGYTF.

V is TRBV5-1 and J is TRBJ2-1; the D gene is possibly TRBD1 (5 bases). Trimming removed 1 base from V and 5 bases from J, with 13 bases in between. Germline V gene data show CDR1 as SGHRS and CDR2 as YFSETQ. The CDR3 totals 15 residues. As DNA, the CDR3 is TGCGCCAGCAGCTTGCAAGGACATTACGACAATGAGCAGTTCTTC. Protein: CASSLQGHYDNEQFF.

The rearrangement joins TRBV4-1 to TRBJ2-3; 14 bases fit TRBD2. The junction had 10 bases not matched to a gene; V was cut back by 4 bases and J by 4 bases. CDR1 and CDR2 (germline): MGHRA, YSYEKL. This CDR3 comprises 18 residues. The DNA of the CDR3 is TGCGCCAGCAGCCTAAGGGAGACTAGCGGGGGGGAGTCAGATACGCAGTATTTT. Its protein is CASSLRETSGGESDTQYF.

The rearrangement links TRBV7-3 to TRBJ2-1; D may be TRBD1 (5 bases). Deletions cut 0 bases from V and 0 bases from J, with 6 bases between. The V gene's germline CDR1 is SGHTA and CDR2 FQGTGA. The CDR3 spans 15 residues. This CDR3 reads CASSLTQGSYNEQFF. The DNA of the CDR3 is TGTGCCAGCAGCTTAACCCAGGGCTCCTACAATGAGCAGTTCTTC.

This clone was recorded a few times. V usage is TRBV2 and J usage is TRBJ2-7, with D hard to call. This CDR3 has 12 amino acids. CDR1 SNHLY and CDR2 FYNNEI come from the germline V gene. The V and J ends lost 8 bases and 7 bases respectively, with 15 bases between them. The CDR3 bases are TGTGCCAGCTTACACAGTTTTAGGGAGCAGTACTTC. It codes for CASLHSFREQYF.

This clone was seen just once. The chain couples TRBV7-3 to TRBJ2-2; D remains unclear. The V gene's germline CDR1 is SGHTA and CDR2 FQGTGA. The length of the CDR3 is 13 residues. V lost 3 bases to trimming and J lost 8 bases, with 10 bases between them. CDR3 in DNA: TGTGCCAGCAGCTTGGCCCTTCAGGGGGAGCTGTTTTTT. It is translated as CASSLALQGELFF.

In the case of this clone: The junction does not match germline at one end; this may be a read error. This CDR3 is CASSFDLGAPRETQYF. The CDR3 DNA reads as TGTGCTAGCAGCTTCGACCTGGGGGCGCCCCGAGAGACCCAGTACTTC. The J gene is TRBJ2-5, the V gene TRBV7-7, with D perhaps TRBD1 (6 bases). CDR3 length: 16 residues. Germline V CDR1 and CDR2: SSHAT, FNYEAQ (reference sequence).

The rearrangement uses TRBV7-8 and TRBJ2-7, with 7 nucleotides matching TRBD1. With V trimmed by 5 bases and J by 3 bases, 1 base remained unmatched. The CDR3 has 12 amino acids. Germline CDR1 is SGHVS and CDR2 is FQNEAQ. CDR3 sequence: CASSGDSYEQYF. In DNA form, the CDR3 reads TGTGCCAGCAGCGGGGACAGCTACGAGCAGTACTTC.

The J gene is TRBJ2-7, the V gene TRBV2, with 7 bases matching TRBD2. V lost 4 bases, J lost 2 bases, and 2 bases stayed unmatched. Germline CDR1 reads SNHLY; CDR2 reads FYNNEI. CDR3 length equals 13 residues. This CDR3 is CASSASGPYEQYF. The CDR3 nucleotides are TGTGCCAGCAGTGCTAGCGGTCCCTACGAGCAGTACTTC.

The chain links TRBV4-1 to TRBJ1-2; 11 bases match TRBD1. CDR1 is MGHRA and CDR2 is YSYEKL in the germline V gene. Trimming cost V 3 bases and J 7 bases; bases outside gene matches: 4. This CDR3 region has 14 residues. The DNA of the CDR3 is TGCGCCAGCAGCCACGGACAGGGGGCGATTGGCTACACCTTC. This codes for CASSHGQGAIGYTF.

This clone was counted once. V is TRBV5-8 and J is TRBJ2-7; maybe TRBD1 (5 bases). The germline V and J ends were trimmed by 1 base and 2 bases, with 16 bases remaining between them. CDR3 length: 16 residues. From germline, CDR1 is SGHTS and CDR2 YDEGEE. The CDR3 protein is CASSLFSGNRPYEQYF. In DNA form, the CDR3 reads TGTGCCAGCAGCTTGTTCTCAGGGAATCGCCCCTACGAGCAGTACTTC. Based on the CDR3 plus reference TRBV5-8 and TRBJ2-7, the full variable domain is EAGVTQSPTHLIKTRGQQATLRCSPISGHTSVYWYQQALGLGLQFLLWYDEGEERNRGNFPPRFSGRQFPNYSSELNVNALELEDSALYLCASSLFSGNRPYEQYFGPGTRLTVT.

The chain has TRBV7-9 and TRBJ2-5; TRBD2 matches at 7 bases. The CDR3 consists of 16 residues. V gave up 2 bases and J gave up 5 bases; unmatched junction bases: 11. Germline loops: CDR1 SEHNR, CDR2 FQNEAQ (reference sequence). As DNA, the CDR3 is TGTGCCAGCAGCTTACCGGGACTAATGGGGAGGGAGACCCAGTACTTC. As protein: CASSLPGLMGRETQYF. The whole variable domain, remainder taken from reference TRBV7-9 and TRBJ2-5, is DTGVSQNPRHKITKRGQNVTFRCDPISEHNRLYWYRQTLGQGPEFLTYFQNEAQLEKSRLLSDRFSAERPKGSFSTLEIQRTEQGDSAMYLCASSLPGLMGRETQYFGPGTRLLVL.

The chain has TRBV6-1 and TRBJ1-2, with 8 bases lining up with TRBD1. V shed 3 bases, J shed 1 base, and the junction held 7 bases outside the gene matches. The CDR3 is 16 amino acids. Germline CDR1 MNHNS, CDR2 SASEGT. The CDR3 region has the DNA TGTGCCAGCAGTGATTCGGAGACAGGGGTTAACTATGGCTACACCTTC. It yields the protein CASSDSETGVNYGYTF.

This chain joins TRBV9 and TRBJ2-5, with D uncertain. V was pared by 4 bases and J by 1 base, with 8 bases between. Germline CDR1 is SGDLS and CDR2 is YYNGEE. This CDR3 is built from 13 residues. The CDR3 DNA reads as TGTGCCAGCAGCCCTCGGGTCCAAGAGACCCAGTACTTC. Protein sequence: CASSPRVQETQYF.

V is TRBV5-8 and J is TRBJ2-7; a weak D match, TRBD2 (5 bases). Trimming shortened V by 2 bases and J by 3 bases, and 12 bases separated the two germline ends. The CDR3 length is 14 residues. From germline, CDR1 is SGHTS and CDR2 YDEGEE. The CDR3 reads CASSLRRRGYEQYF. CDR3 sequence (DNA): TGTGCCAGCAGCTTAAGGAGACGGGGCTACGAGCAGTACTTC.

This chain connects TRBV25-1 to TRBJ2-5; tentative D call: TRBD1 (6 bases). From germline, CDR1 is MGHDK and CDR2 SYGVNS. The CDR3 is 15 residues long. The V gene lost 2 bases and the J gene lost 4 bases, with 14 bases spanning the gap. The CDR3 DNA follows: TGTGCCAGCAGTGAAATTACAGGGCCCGGAGAGACCCAGTACTTC. Translating it yields CASSEITGPGETQYF.

The chain employs TRBV9 and TRBJ2-7; 8 positions match TRBD1. Trimming cost V 5 bases and J 4 bases; bases outside gene matches: 8. The CDR3 extends over 14 amino acids. The V gene's germline CDR1 is SGDLS and CDR2 YYNGEE. The CDR3 region is CASSKTGAVYEQYF. CDR3 DNA: TGTGCCAGCAGTAAGACAGGGGCGGTTTACGAGCAGTACTTC.

On this clone itself: One junction end disagrees with the germline gene, perhaps due to a read error. This chain connects TRBV7-7 to TRBJ2-3; TRBD1 aligns across 9 bases. This CDR3 comprises 15 residues. CDR1 and CDR2 (germline): SSHAT, FNYEAQ (reference sequence). The CDR3 is CASSLTGGTTDTQYF. CDR3 nucleotide sequence: TGTGCTAGCAGCTTGACAGGGGGTACCACAGATACGCAGTATTTT.